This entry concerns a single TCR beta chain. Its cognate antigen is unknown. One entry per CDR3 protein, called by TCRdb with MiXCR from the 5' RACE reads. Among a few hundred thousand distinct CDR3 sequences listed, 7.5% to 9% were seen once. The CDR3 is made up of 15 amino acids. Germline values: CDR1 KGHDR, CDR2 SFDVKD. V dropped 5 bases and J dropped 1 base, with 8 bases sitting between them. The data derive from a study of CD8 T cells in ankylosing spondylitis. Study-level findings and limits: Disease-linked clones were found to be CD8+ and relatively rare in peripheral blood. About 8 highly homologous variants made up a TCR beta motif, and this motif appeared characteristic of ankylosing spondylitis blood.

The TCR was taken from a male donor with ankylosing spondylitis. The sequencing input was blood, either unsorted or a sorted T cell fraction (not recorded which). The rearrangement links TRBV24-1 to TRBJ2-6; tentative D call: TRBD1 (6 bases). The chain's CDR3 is CATSAQGSGANVLTF. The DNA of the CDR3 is TGTGCCACCAGTGCGCAGGGGTCTGGGGCCAACGTCCTGACTTTC.